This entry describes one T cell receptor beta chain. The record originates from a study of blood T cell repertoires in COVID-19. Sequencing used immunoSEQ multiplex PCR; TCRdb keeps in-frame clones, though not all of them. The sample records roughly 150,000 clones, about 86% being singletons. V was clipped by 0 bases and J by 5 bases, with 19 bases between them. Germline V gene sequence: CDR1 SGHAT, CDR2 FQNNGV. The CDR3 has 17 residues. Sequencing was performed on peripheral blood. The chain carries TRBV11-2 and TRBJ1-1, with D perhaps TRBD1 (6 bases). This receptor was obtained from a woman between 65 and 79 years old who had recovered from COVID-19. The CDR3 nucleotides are TGTGCCAGCAGCTTAGACGCAATGGGGGCAGGGGATACTGAAGCTTTCTTT. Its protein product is CASSLDAMGAGDTEAFF.